The rows below give T cell receptor beta chains drawn from one sample of a study of T cells in Graves' hyperthyroidism and ophthalmopathy. TCRdb passed the multiplex PCR reads through MiXCR, listing each CDR3 protein once. The data contain roughly 500,000 distinct CDR3 sequences, 40% to 55% of them singletons. Sequenced sample: peripheral blood or thyroid tissue (not recorded which). These receptors originate from an adult woman with Graves' disease, either hyperthyroidism or ophthalmopathy (not recorded which). Each CDR3 is given with its conserved first and last residue. The order of the fields is J gene, D gene, V gene, clone size, CDR3 protein, CDR3 DNA. D genes are given only for firm matches. Clone size is shown for a subset of rows, as once, few, many or a class of expanded clone.

j_call: TRBJ1-5; d_call: -; v_call: TRBV7-2; clone_size: -; cdr3_aa: CASSLQEEGPQHF; cdr3_nt: TGTGCCAGCAGCTTACAGGAGGAAGGGCCCCAGCATTTT
j_call: TRBJ2-5; d_call: -; v_call: TRBV20-1; clone_size: many; cdr3_aa: CSASWQTQYF; cdr3_nt: TGCAGTGCTAGCTGGCAGACCCAGTACTTC
j_call: TRBJ1-3; d_call: -; v_call: TRBV9; clone_size: many; cdr3_aa: CASSVEAGASGNTIYF; cdr3_nt: TGTGCCAGCAGCGTAGAGGCAGGCGCCTCTGGAAACACCATATATTTT
j_call: TRBJ1-5; d_call: -; v_call: TRBV20-1; clone_size: -; cdr3_aa: CSAAVGAGPQPQHF; cdr3_nt: TGCAGTGCCGCCGTGGGGGCAGGGCCTCAGCCCCAGCATTTT
j_call: TRBJ2-2; d_call: -; v_call: TRBV12-5; clone_size: -; cdr3_aa: CASGLVAENTGELFF; cdr3_nt: TGTGCTAGTGGCTTGGTAGCGGAAAACACCGGGGAGCTGTTTTTT
j_call: TRBJ2-5; d_call: -; v_call: TRBV9; clone_size: -; cdr3_aa: CASSGSRDGRHKETQYF; cdr3_nt: TGTGCCAGCAGCGGATCCCGGGACGGACGCCATAAAGAGACCCAGTACTTC
j_call: TRBJ2-7; d_call: -; v_call: TRBV7-2; clone_size: -; cdr3_aa: CASSLAGLNEQYF; cdr3_nt: TGTGCCAGCAGCTTAGCAGGGCTCAACGAGCAGTACTTC
j_call: TRBJ2-7; d_call: -; v_call: TRBV20-1; clone_size: -; cdr3_aa: CSAKARAGEQYF; cdr3_nt: TGCAGTGCAAAGGCCAGGGCCGGCGAGCAGTACTTC
j_call: TRBJ1-1; d_call: TRBD1; v_call: TRBV10-3; clone_size: -; cdr3_aa: CAISTGAAEAFF; cdr3_nt: TGTGCCATCAGTACAGGGGCGGCTGAAGCTTTCTTT
j_call: TRBJ2-3; d_call: -; v_call: TRBV11-2; clone_size: few; cdr3_aa: CASSLVGKDTQYF; cdr3_nt: TGTGCCAGCAGCTTAGTGGGGAAAGATACGCAGTATTTT
j_call: TRBJ2-7; d_call: -; v_call: TRBV13; clone_size: -; cdr3_aa: CASSWRGTEQYF; cdr3_nt: TGTGCCAGCAGCTGGCGAGGGACTGAGCAGTACTTC
j_call: TRBJ1-2; d_call: -; v_call: TRBV10-3; clone_size: many; cdr3_aa: CAIRSEQGLSRNYGYTF; cdr3_nt: TGTGCCATCAGGTCCGAGCAGGGGTTAAGTCGTAACTATGGCTACACCTTC
j_call: TRBJ1-1; d_call: TRBD1; v_call: TRBV29-1; clone_size: many; cdr3_aa: CSVQSTGTTEAFF; cdr3_nt: TGCAGCGTTCAATCGACAGGGACCACTGAAGCTTTCTTT
j_call: TRBJ2-7; d_call: TRBD2; v_call: TRBV7-9; clone_size: -; cdr3_aa: CASSFSGTSGRQYF; cdr3_nt: TGTGCCAGCAGCTTCTCCGGGACTAGCGGGAGGCAGTACTTC
j_call: TRBJ1-3; d_call: -; v_call: TRBV7-2; clone_size: many; cdr3_aa: CASSSRGDSGNTIYF; cdr3_nt: TGTGCCAGCAGCTCACGGGGGGACTCTGGAAACACCATATATTTT
j_call: TRBJ2-5; d_call: -; v_call: TRBV7-6; clone_size: -; cdr3_aa: CASPLKKSQYF; cdr3_nt: TGTGCCAGCCCCCTAAAGAAGTCCCAGTACTTC
j_call: TRBJ2-2; d_call: TRBD2; v_call: TRBV2; clone_size: -; cdr3_aa: CASGGAGGFNTGELFF; cdr3_nt: TGTGCCAGCGGGGGTGCGGGGGGGTTCAACACCGGGGAGCTGTTTTTT
j_call: TRBJ1-1; d_call: TRBD1; v_call: TRBV10-3; clone_size: -; cdr3_aa: CAISEYSDRLRAFF; cdr3_nt: TGTGCCATCAGTGAGTACTCGGACAGGTTGAGGGCTTTCTTT
j_call: TRBJ1-1; d_call: -; v_call: TRBV2; clone_size: few; cdr3_aa: CASSETGQVNTEAFF; cdr3_nt: TGTGCCAGCAGTGAGACGGGACAAGTGAACACTGAAGCTTTCTTT
j_call: TRBJ2-7; d_call: TRBD1; v_call: TRBV29-1; clone_size: -; cdr3_aa: CSVEGPAGGPSEQYF; cdr3_nt: TGCAGCGTTGAAGGGCCGGCAGGGGGCCCCTCCGAGCAGTACTTC
j_call: TRBJ1-2; d_call: -; v_call: TRBV7-8; clone_size: -; cdr3_aa: CAWRTQGWLKVVNYGYTF; cdr3_nt: TGTGCCTGGAGGACACAGGGCTGGTTGAAGGTAGTAAACTATGGCTACACCTTC
j_call: TRBJ2-2; d_call: TRBD2; v_call: TRBV6-1; clone_size: -; cdr3_aa: CASSEWGSSGRLELFF; cdr3_nt: TGTGCCAGCAGTGAATGGGGGTCTAGCGGGAGATTGGAGCTGTTTTTT
j_call: TRBJ2-5; d_call: TRBD2; v_call: TRBV20-1; clone_size: many; cdr3_aa: CSAGTSGQETQYF; cdr3_nt: TGCAGTGCAGGGACTAGCGGGCAAGAGACCCAGTACTTC
j_call: TRBJ1-1; d_call: -; v_call: TRBV29-1; clone_size: many; cdr3_aa: CSVGTEAFF; cdr3_nt: TGCAGCGTTGGTACTGAAGCTTTCTTT
j_call: TRBJ2-7; d_call: -; v_call: TRBV7-7; clone_size: many; cdr3_aa: CASSLKYEQYF; cdr3_nt: TGTGCTAGCAGCCTGAAATACGAGCAGTACTTC
j_call: TRBJ1-3; d_call: -; v_call: TRBV7-8; clone_size: many; cdr3_aa: CASSLLPASGNTIYF; cdr3_nt: TGTGCCAGCAGCTTACTGCCGGCCTCTGGAAACACCATATATTTT
j_call: TRBJ1-5; d_call: -; v_call: TRBV28; clone_size: few; cdr3_aa: CATLRTRGNQPQHF; cdr3_nt: TGTGCCACTTTACGTACCCGGGGGAATCAGCCCCAGCATTTT
j_call: TRBJ2-3; d_call: TRBD1; v_call: TRBV7-3; clone_size: -; cdr3_aa: CAIPQGARTDTQYF; cdr3_nt: TGTGCCATCCCACAGGGGGCGCGGACAGATACGCAGTATTTT
j_call: TRBJ1-5; d_call: -; v_call: TRBV2; clone_size: -; cdr3_aa: CASSHRRLAGSNQPQHF; cdr3_nt: TGTGCCAGCAGCCATAGAAGGCTAGCGGGGAGCAATCAGCCCCAGCATTTT
j_call: TRBJ2-2; d_call: -; v_call: TRBV12-3/TRBV12-4; clone_size: few; cdr3_aa: CASSGTGTGELFF; cdr3_nt: TGTGCCAGCAGTGGGACCGGGACAGGGGAGCTGTTTTTT
j_call: TRBJ1-5; d_call: TRBD1; v_call: TRBV20-1; clone_size: many; cdr3_aa: CSASRDRANNQPQHF; cdr3_nt: TGCAGTGCTAGCCGGGACAGGGCAAATAATCAGCCCCAGCATTTT
j_call: TRBJ1-2; d_call: TRBD1; v_call: TRBV15; clone_size: -; cdr3_aa: CATARTGGGYTF; cdr3_nt: TGTGCCACCGCGCGAACAGGGGGTGGCTACACCTTC
j_call: TRBJ2-7; d_call: TRBD1; v_call: TRBV12-3/TRBV12-4; clone_size: many; cdr3_aa: CASSLGPGQGFDYEQYF; cdr3_nt: TGTGCCAGCAGTTTAGGACCGGGACAGGGGTTCGACTACGAGCAGTACTTC
j_call: TRBJ1-1; d_call: -; v_call: TRBV2; clone_size: -; cdr3_aa: CASRTTGRINTEAFF; cdr3_nt: TGTGCCAGCAGAACCACGGGACGGATTAACACTGAAGCTTTCTTT
j_call: TRBJ1-3; d_call: -; v_call: TRBV6-2/TRBV6-3; clone_size: many; cdr3_aa: CASLQSSGNTIYF; cdr3_nt: TGTGCCAGCTTGCAGAGCTCTGGAAACACCATATATTTT
j_call: TRBJ1-2; d_call: TRBD1; v_call: TRBV10-2; clone_size: -; cdr3_aa: CACSAMDRAYGYTF; cdr3_nt: TGCGCCTGCAGTGCTATGGACAGGGCCTATGGCTACACCTTC
j_call: TRBJ2-5; d_call: -; v_call: TRBV14; clone_size: -; cdr3_aa: CASSPGRTQYF; cdr3_nt: TGTGCCAGCAGCCCTGGACGGACCCAGTACTTC
j_call: TRBJ1-5; d_call: TRBD1; v_call: TRBV15; clone_size: few; cdr3_aa: CATSRENRGLSNQPQHF; cdr3_nt: TGTGCCACCAGCAGAGAAAACAGGGGGCTCAGCAATCAGCCCCAGCATTTT
j_call: TRBJ1-1; d_call: -; v_call: TRBV28; clone_size: many; cdr3_aa: CASSKPYRDTEAFF; cdr3_nt: TGTGCCAGCAGCAAGCCGTACAGGGACACTGAAGCTTTCTTT
j_call: TRBJ2-7; d_call: -; v_call: TRBV28; clone_size: -; cdr3_aa: CASSFSGAPYEQYF; cdr3_nt: TGTGCCAGCAGTTTTTCAGGGGCCCCCTACGAGCAGTACTTC
j_call: TRBJ1-1; d_call: TRBD1; v_call: TRBV27; clone_size: -; cdr3_aa: CASSTDRVVLGRTEAFF; cdr3_nt: TGTGCCAGCAGCACCGACAGGGTGGTTTTGGGACGGACTGAAGCTTTCTTT
j_call: TRBJ1-2; d_call: -; v_call: TRBV5-1; clone_size: -; cdr3_aa: CASSLAGVRGGNTF; cdr3_nt: TGCGCCAGCAGCTTGGCGGGAGTACGGGGCGGAAACACCTTC
j_call: TRBJ1-3; d_call: -; v_call: TRBV9; clone_size: -; cdr3_aa: CATVTDPGSGNTIYF; cdr3_nt: TGTGCCACAGTTACAGACCCGGGCTCAGGAAACACCATATATTTT
j_call: TRBJ1-1; d_call: -; v_call: TRBV7-2; clone_size: many; cdr3_aa: CASSLILGPHTEAFF; cdr3_nt: TGTGCCAGCAGCTTAATCCTGGGGCCGCACACTGAAGCTTTCTTT
j_call: TRBJ2-7; d_call: -; v_call: TRBV10-2; clone_size: -; cdr3_aa: CASSVTIYEQYF; cdr3_nt: TGCGCCAGCAGTGTTACTATCTACGAGCAGTACTTC
j_call: TRBJ2-7; d_call: TRBD2; v_call: TRBV15; clone_size: -; cdr3_aa: CATSPIAGDSHEQYF; cdr3_nt: TGTGCCACCAGCCCGATAGCGGGAGATTCCCACGAGCAGTACTTC
j_call: TRBJ2-5; d_call: TRBD1; v_call: TRBV4-1; clone_size: -; cdr3_aa: CASSQQGASQTQYF; cdr3_nt: TGCGCCAGCAGCCAACAGGGGGCTAGTCAGACCCAGTACTTC
j_call: TRBJ2-5; d_call: -; v_call: TRBV29-1; clone_size: -; cdr3_aa: CSVAGVGETQYF; cdr3_nt: TGCAGCGTTGCTGGGGTCGGGGAGACCCAGTACTTC
j_call: TRBJ2-5; d_call: -; v_call: TRBV7-3; clone_size: many; cdr3_aa: CASSPGGGALQTQYF; cdr3_nt: TGTGCCAGCAGCCCTGGGGGGGGGGCATTGCAGACCCAGTACTTC
j_call: TRBJ1-5; d_call: TRBD1; v_call: TRBV10-3; clone_size: -; cdr3_aa: CATTPTGVEQPQHF; cdr3_nt: TGTGCCACGACACCTACAGGGGTGGAACAGCCCCAGCATTTT
j_call: TRBJ1-3; d_call: TRBD1; v_call: TRBV12-3/TRBV12-4; clone_size: -; cdr3_aa: CASSLTGAGNTIYF; cdr3_nt: TGTGCCAGCAGTTTGACAGGGGCTGGAAACACCATATATTTT
j_call: TRBJ2-4; d_call: -; v_call: TRBV20-1; clone_size: once; cdr3_aa: CSASRRIAKNIQYF; cdr3_nt: TGCAGTGCTAGCCGCAGGATAGCCAAAAACATTCAGTACTTC
j_call: TRBJ2-7; d_call: -; v_call: TRBV30; clone_size: many; cdr3_aa: CAWSHQALDEQYF; cdr3_nt: TGTGCCTGGAGTCATCAAGCCCTCGACGAGCAGTACTTC
j_call: TRBJ2-7; d_call: TRBD1; v_call: TRBV10-3; clone_size: -; cdr3_aa: CAISESLRGQGYEQYF; cdr3_nt: TGTGCCATCAGTGAGTCGCTTAGGGGACAGGGCTACGAGCAGTACTTC
j_call: TRBJ2-2; d_call: -; v_call: TRBV7-8; clone_size: -; cdr3_aa: CASSFRWADTGELFF; cdr3_nt: TGTGCCAGCAGCTTCCGCTGGGCTGACACCGGGGAGCTGTTTTTT